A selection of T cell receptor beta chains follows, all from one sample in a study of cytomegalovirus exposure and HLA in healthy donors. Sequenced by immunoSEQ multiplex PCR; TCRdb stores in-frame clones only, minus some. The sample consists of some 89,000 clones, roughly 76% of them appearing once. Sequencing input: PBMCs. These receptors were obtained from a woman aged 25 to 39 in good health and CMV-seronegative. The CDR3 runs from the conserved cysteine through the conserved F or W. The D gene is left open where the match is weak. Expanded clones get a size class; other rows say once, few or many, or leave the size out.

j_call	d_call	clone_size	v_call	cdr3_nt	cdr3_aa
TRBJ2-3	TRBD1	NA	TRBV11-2	TGTGCCAGCAGCTCCGGACAGGGATACAACACAGATACGCAGTATTTT	CASSSGQGYNTDTQYF
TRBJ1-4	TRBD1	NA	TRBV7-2	TGTGCCAGCAGCTTTAGGGCAGGGGGCGGTGAAAAACTGTTTTTT	CASSFRAGGGEKLFF
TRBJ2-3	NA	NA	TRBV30	TGTGCCTGGAGTCGTAGGGTCGTGGGGGACTCCAACACAGATACGCAGTATTTT	CAWSRRVVGDSNTDTQYF
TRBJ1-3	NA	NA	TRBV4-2	TGTGCCAGCAGCCAAGAGACAGCTCTCACTGGAAACACCATATATTTT	CASSQETALTGNTIYF
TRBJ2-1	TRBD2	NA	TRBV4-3	TGCGCCAGCAGCCAAGATTCGGTAGCGGGACTCAATGAGCAGTTCTTC	CASSQDSVAGLNEQFF
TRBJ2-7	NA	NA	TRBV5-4	TGTGCCAGCAGCGTAAACCCAGGGATAGGCTCCTACGAGCAGTACTTC	CASSVNPGIGSYEQYF
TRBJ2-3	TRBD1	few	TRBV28	TGTGCCAGCAGTTCAAGGACAGGGGCTAGCACAGATACGCAGTATTTT	CASSSRTGASTDTQYF
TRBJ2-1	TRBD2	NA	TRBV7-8	TGTGCCAGCAGCGCCTTTGAGCGGGATGCCAATGAGCAGTTCTTC	CASSAFERDANEQFF
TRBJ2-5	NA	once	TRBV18	TGTGCCAGCTCACCCCGCACGTCAGGGACCCAGTACTTC	CASSPRTSGTQYF
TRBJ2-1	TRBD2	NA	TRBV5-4	TGTGCCAGCTGGTCGACTAGCGGGAAATACAATGAGCAGTTCTTC	CASWSTSGKYNEQFF
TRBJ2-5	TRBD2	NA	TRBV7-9	TGTGCCAGCAGCTTAACGTCCAGCGGGAGTGGGGAGACCCAGTACTTC	CASSLTSSGSGETQYF
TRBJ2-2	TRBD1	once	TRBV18	TGTGCCAGCTCCACAGGGGCCTTAAACACCGGGGAGCTGTTTTTT	CASSTGALNTGELFF
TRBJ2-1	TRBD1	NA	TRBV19	TGTGCCAGTAGTAACAGGGACAGGGTCGGCAATGAGCAGTTCTTC	CASSNRDRVGNEQFF
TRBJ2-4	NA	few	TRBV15	TGTGCCACCAGCAGAGAGAGTGGACAGATCAAAAACATTCAGTACTTC	CATSRESGQIKNIQYF
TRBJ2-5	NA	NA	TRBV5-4	TGTGCCAGCAACAACCGGGGCCAAGAGACCCAGTACTTC	CASNNRGQETQYF
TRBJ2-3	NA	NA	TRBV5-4	TGTGCCAGCAGCCTAGCGGCGGGGGCCACAGATACGCAGTATTTT	CASSLAAGATDTQYF
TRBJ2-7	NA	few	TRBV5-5	TGTGCCAGCAGCTTGGCCGGCGGTAGCGGCGGACTTACCTACGAGCAGTACTTC	CASSLAGGSGGLTYEQYF
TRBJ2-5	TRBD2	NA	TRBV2	TGTGCCGGGCAGACTAGCGGGAGGGGAGAGACCCAGTACTTC	CAGQTSGRGETQYF
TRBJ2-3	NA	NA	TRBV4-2	TGTGCCAGCAGCCAACGGGTTGGTGCGGGTGATACGCAGTATTTT	CASSQRVGAGDTQYF
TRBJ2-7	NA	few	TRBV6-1	TGTGCCAGCAGTGAGAGAAGCAGCACCCGGGGTGGCTACGAGCAGTACTTC	CASSERSSTRGGYEQYF
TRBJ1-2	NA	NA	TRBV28	TGTGCCAGCAGTTTGGAGGGTAGGAATGGCTACACCTTC	CASSLEGRNGYTF
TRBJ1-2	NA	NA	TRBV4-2	TGTGCCAGCAGCCAAGCCTCGGGGGACCACTATGGCTACACCTTC	CASSQASGDHYGYTF